The 10 T cell receptor beta chains given below trace back to one sample, sequenced in a study of radiation and T cells in renal cell carcinoma. Profiled with immunoSEQ multiplex PCR; TCRdb holds only in-frame clones, not every one. Among approximately 90,000 clones listed, around 88% were seen once. The time point denotes: baseline pretreatment blood. Documented treatment: 15 Gy SBRT to primary tumor, nephrectomy 4 weeks later. The specimen comprised blood, sampled from a patient whose treatment included radiotherapy and nephrectomy. The receptors derive from a man aged 50 to 59 with renal cell carcinoma.

The V and J genes are TRBV2 and TRBJ2-5; D not resolved. Trimming cost V 9 bases and J 2 bases, with 16 bases left between them. This CDR3 region has 14 residues. The germline V gene encodes CDR1 SNHLY and CDR2 FYNNEI. The CDR3 here is CASTWAAIQETQYF. CDR3 nucleotide sequence: TGTGCCAGTACGTGGGCGGCCATACAAGAGACCCAGTACTTC.

V and J are TRBV6-1 and TRBJ2-6; D gene ambiguous. V was clipped by 5 bases and J by 0 bases, with 2 bases between them. Germline V CDR1 and CDR2: MNHNS, SASEGT. The CDR3 contains 13 residues. CDR3 loop: CASSSSGANVLTF. The DNA for the CDR3 is TGTGCCAGCAGTTCCTCTGGGGCCAACGTCCTGACTTTC.

The rearrangement uses TRBV10-3 and TRBJ2-3, with 8 bases lining up with TRBD2. The ends lost 8 bases at V and 0 bases at J; junction bases unmatched: 7. CDR1 and CDR2 (germline): ENHRY, SYGVKD. The length of the CDR3 is 15 residues. The CDR3 nucleotides are TGTGCCATCGATAATACGGGGGGGAGCACAGATACGCAGTATTTT. It specifies CAIDNTGGSTDTQYF.

This rearrangement joins TRBV18 to TRBJ2-5; the match to TRBD1 covers 10 bases. This CDR3 has 16 amino acids. The germline gives CDR1 KGHSH, CDR2 LQKENI. V shed 0 bases, J shed 1 base, and the junction held 2 bases outside the gene matches. The CDR3 nucleotides are TGTGCCAGCTCACCACCGGGACAGGGGTTCCAAGAGACCCAGTACTTC. As protein: CASSPPGQGFQETQYF.

This clone came up a few times. The same CDR3 arises from other DNA sequences in this sample as well. The J gene is TRBJ1-1, the V gene TRBV27; D perhaps matches TRBD1 (6 bases). Looked up from germline, CDR1 is MNHEY and CDR2 is SMNVEV (reference sequence). There are 12 residues in the CDR3. V lost 6 bases, J lost 4 bases, and 9 bases lay in between. The CDR3 is CASSRGGTEAFF. The DNA of the CDR3 is TGTGCCAGCAGCAGGGGTGGCACTGAAGCTTTCTTT.

With regard to this clone: At the DNA level, this CDR3 is encoded by other sequences in the same sample as well. The V and J genes are TRBV10-3 and TRBJ1-2, with D possibly TRBD1 on 6 matching bases. In germline, CDR1 is ENHRY, CDR2 SYGVKD. This CDR3 has 14 amino acids. Deletions cut 0 bases from V and 3 bases from J, with 8 bases between. CDR3 sequence reads: CAISESTGDYGYTF. CDR3 coding DNA: TGTGCCATCAGTGAGTCGACAGGAGACTATGGCTACACCTTC.

This chain uses TRBV5-1 with TRBJ2-5; 10 bases align to TRBD2. CDR3 length: 15 residues. Unmatched junction bases numbered 11, after V lost 8 bases and J lost 4 bases. CDR1 and CDR2 (germline): SGHRS, YFSETQ. The DNA for the CDR3 is TGCGCCAGTAAATCTAGCGGGGGTTCGGGAGAGACCCAGTACTTC. Protein: CASKSSGGSGETQYF. Full variable domain (outside the CDR3, taken from reference TRBV5-1 and TRBJ2-5): KAGVTQTPRYLIKTRGQQVTLSCSPISGHRSVSWYQQTPGQGLQFLFEYFSETQRNKGNFPGRFSGRQFSNSRSEMNVSTLELGDSALYLCASKSSGGSGETQYFGPGTRLLVL.

J is TRBJ2-7 and V is TRBV6-4; 9 nucleotides agree with TRBD2. V gave up 4 bases and J gave up 2 bases; unmatched junction bases: 3. The CDR3 has 14 amino acids. Germline V gene sequence: CDR1 MRHNA, CDR2 SNTAGT. DNA for the CDR3: TGTGCCAGCAGTGCAGCGGGGGGAACCTACGAGCAGTACTTC. Protein: CASSAAGGTYEQYF.

This sequence joins TRBV5-1 and TRBJ1-4; TRBD1 is a possible D gene (5 bases). The germline V and J ends were trimmed by 2 bases and 5 bases, with 16 bases remaining between them. The CDR3 extends over 16 amino acids. CDR1 is SGHRS and CDR2 is YFSETQ in the germline V gene. The CDR3 sequence: CASSLRTPTPNEKLFF. In nucleotides, the CDR3 is TGCGCCAGCAGCTTACGGACACCGACGCCCAATGAAAAACTGTTTTTT.

The chain links TRBV27 to TRBJ1-1; perhaps TRBD1 as D (6 bases). Trimming shortened V by 6 bases and J by 1 base, and 9 bases separated the two germline ends. Germline V gene data show CDR1 as MNHEY and CDR2 as SMNVEV (reference sequence). This CDR3 is 13 amino acids long. In nucleotides, the CDR3 is TGTGCCAGCAGAGACAGGACGAACACTGAAGCTTTCTTT. Protein product: CASRDRTNTEAFF.